A single sample gave rise to the 27 T cell receptor beta chains below, sequenced in a study of T cell clonotyping in hematopoietic cell transplantation. Time point indicated: recipient sample about 28 days before transplant, after cytoreduction. Measured with immunoSEQ multiplex PCR; TCRdb has only the in-frame clones, and not every one. The sample lists about 7,100 clones, about 88% occurring once. The material sequenced was peripheral blood mononuclear cells, taken before stem cell transplant. The receptors come from a man in his sixties with acute myeloid leukemia. Some clones in this sample may be carry-over from other donors' samples.

The rearrangement joins TRBV5-6 to TRBJ2-3; possible D gene TRBD1, 6 bases. Looked up from germline, CDR1 is SGHDT and CDR2 is YYEEEE. The CDR3 loop spans 15 amino acids. Deletions cut 4 bases from V and 1 base from J, with 13 bases between. The CDR3 here is CASSPPGHRTDTQYF. CDR3 DNA: TGTGCCAGCAGCCCCCCGGGACACCGCACAGATACGCAGTATTTT.

This clone was seen a few times. The rearrangement uses TRBV5-4 and TRBJ2-1; D is uncertain. The germline V and J ends were trimmed by 0 bases and 0 bases, with 7 bases remaining between them. Germline V gives CDR1 SGHNT, CDR2 YYREEE (reference sequence). The CDR3 contains 15 residues. DNA of the CDR3: TGTGCCAGCAGCTTGGACGTGGGCTCCTACAATGAGCAGTTCTTC. Translating it yields CASSLDVGSYNEQFF.

The sample holds one count of this clone. This chain links TRBV7-2 with TRBJ1-2; weak D call: TRBD1 (5 bases). Trimming cost V 5 bases and J 0 bases, with 16 bases left between them. CDR1 is SGHTA and CDR2 is FQGNSA in the germline V gene. CDR3 length: 16 amino acids. CDR3 protein: CASSIFGAVTNYGYTF. The CDR3, as DNA: TGTGCCAGCAGCATATTTGGGGCAGTAACTAACTATGGCTACACCTTC.

The rearrangement uses TRBV5-5 and TRBJ1-5, with D perhaps matching TRBD1 (6 bases). Germline loops: CDR1 SGHKS, CDR2 YYEKEE (reference sequence). The CDR3 runs to 15 residues. Trimming pared 7 bases from V and 2 bases from J, leaving 16 bases between. CDR3: CASQGGGAGNQPQHF. CDR3 nucleotide sequence: TGTGCCAGCCAAGGGGGGGGCGCGGGCAATCAGCCCCAGCATTTT.

The chain combines TRBV6-5 with TRBJ2-2; 7 bases align to TRBD2. The J segment lost 9 bases and the V segment lost 1 base, leaving 11 bases of the junction unmatched. The CDR3 is 16 residues long. In germline, CDR1 is MNHEY, CDR2 SVGAGI. The CDR3 DNA follows: TGTGCCAGCAGTTACTTAGTGGGAGGGCCGATGAGGGAGCTGTTTTTT. It yields the protein CASSYLVGGPMRELFF.

The J gene is TRBJ1-1, the V gene TRBV5-1, with D maybe TRBD1 (6 bases). The V gene lost 4 bases and the J gene lost 4 bases, with 17 bases spanning the gap. Germline CDR1 is SGHRS and CDR2 is YFSETQ. The CDR3 has 15 amino acids. CDR3: CASSPRTEMVTEAFF. The CDR3 coding sequence is TGCGCCAGCAGCCCACGGACAGAAATGGTCACTGAAGCTTTCTTT.

This chain uses TRBV30 with TRBJ1-1; no clear D gene. V lost 0 bases to trimming and J lost 1 base, with 15 bases between them. The CDR3 has 16 amino acids. Germline V gene data show CDR1 as GTSNPN and CDR2 as SVGIG (reference sequence). As DNA, the CDR3 is TGTGCCTGGAGTGTATCGGGTACCAGACGGAACACTGAAGCTTTCTTT. Its protein is CAWSVSGTRRNTEAFF.

J is TRBJ2-1 and V is TRBV4-2, with TRBD2 as a possible D gene (5 bases). The germline V and J ends were trimmed by 0 bases and 8 bases, with 17 bases remaining between them. In germline, CDR1 is LGHNA, CDR2 YNFKEQ. The CDR3 is made up of 16 amino acids. The CDR3 bases are TGTGCCAGCAGCCAAGAGTCTGGACTGAGGTCATATGAGCAGTTCTTC. Amino acids: CASSQESGLRSYEQFF.

This clone has a single count. The rearrangement links TRBV5-6 to TRBJ1-2; no clear D. Germline assignment: CDR1 SGHDT and CDR2 YYEEEE. This CDR3 spans 15 amino acids. V lost 4 bases to trimming and J lost 7 bases, with 20 bases between them. CDR3 region: CASSMYGSEYGGYTF. CDR3 bases: TGTGCCAGCAGCATGTATGGGTCGGAGTATGGTGGCTACACCTTC. The variable domain in full, completed from reference TRBV5-6 and TRBJ1-2, reads DAGVTQSPTHLIKTRGQQVTLRCSPKSGHDTVSWYQQALGQGPQFIFQYYEEEERQRGNFPDRFSGHQFPNYSSELNVNALLLGDSALYLCASSMYGSEYGGYTFGSGTRLTVV.

The chain is built from TRBV2 and TRBJ2-7, with a possible D match to TRBD1 (5 bases). The CDR3 spans 13 residues. CDR1 is SNHLY, CDR2 FYNNEI, per germline. Trimming left V 4 bases short and J 3 bases short, with 10 bases between. The CDR3, as DNA: TGTGCCAGCAGTGTAAGGGGCGACTACGAGCAGTACTTC. It encodes CASSVRGDYEQYF.

The chain uses TRBV5-1 and TRBJ1-1; D is undetermined. Trimming left V 0 bases short and J 4 bases short, with 13 bases between. Germline V gives CDR1 SGHRS, CDR2 YFSETQ. The CDR3 is made up of 15 amino acids. The CDR3 is CASSLGGEVGTEAFF. In nucleotides, the CDR3 is TGCGCCAGCAGCTTGGGGGGAGAAGTGGGCACTGAAGCTTTCTTT.

The J gene is TRBJ2-7, the V gene TRBV21-1; TRBD2, the table's D call, lacks a check against the DNA. TRBV21-1 is a documented pseudogene. The CDR3 length is 14 residues. The CDR3 DNA follows: TGTGCCAGCAGCAAAGGGACTAGCGGCTACGAGCAGTACTTC. It specifies CASSKGTSGYEQYF.

The V gene is TRBV19, the J gene TRBJ1-1; D is uncertain. Between the trimmed V and J ends, which lost 4 bases and 2 bases, there was a span of 14 bases. Germline CDR1 LNHDA, CDR2 SQIVND (reference sequence). CDR3 length: 15 residues. The CDR3, as DNA: TGTGCCAGTAGTACCTGGAGCGGGTTAAACACTGAAGCTTTCTTT. It encodes CASSTWSGLNTEAFF. The entire variable domain, with the rest obtained from reference TRBV19 and TRBJ1-1, is as follows: DGGITQSPKYLFRKEGQNVTLSCEQNLNHDAMYWYRQDPGQGLRLIYYSQIVNDFQKGDIAEGYSVSREKKESFPLTVTSAQKNPTAFYLCASSTWSGLNTEAFFGQGTRLTVV.

The rearrangement uses TRBV14 and TRBJ1-1, with D uncertain. The V end was cut by 5 bases, the J end by 0 bases, with 25 bases between. The germline CDR1 and CDR2 sequences are SGHDN and FVKESK. This CDR3 has 19 residues. CDR3 DNA: TGTGCCAGCAGCTCCCAACCCCAATTCAGGTTTTGGGTGAACACTGAAGCTTTCTTT. Amino acid sequence: CASSSQPQFRFWVNTEAFF.

This chain joins TRBV5-1 and TRBJ2-7; D gene ambiguous. The length of the CDR3 is 11 residues. Germline V gene lookup returns CDR1 SGHRS and CDR2 YFSETQ. V was clipped by 4 bases and J by 6 bases, with 8 bases between them. CDR3 region: CASSDTAEQYF. The CDR3, as DNA: TGCGCCAGCAGCGACACAGCCGAGCAGTACTTC.

The V call is TRBV10-1, the J call TRBJ2-7, with 7 bases that match TRBD1. CDR3 length: 13 residues. The germline V gene encodes CDR1 WNHNN and CDR2 SYGVQD (reference sequence). V was pared by 2 bases and J by 10 bases, with 8 bases of the junction left unmatched. CDR3 amino acids: CASSERYRGPQYF. CDR3 nucleotide sequence: TGCGCCAGCAGTGAGAGGTACAGGGGCCCCCAGTACTTC.

The chain employs TRBV10-1 and TRBJ2-7; D is unresolved. The CDR3 runs 15 residues. V was trimmed by 0 bases and J by 2 bases, leaving 11 bases between them. Germline V lookup: CDR1 WNHNN, CDR2 SYGVQD (reference sequence). Here the CDR3 DNA reads TGCGCCAGCAGTGAGTCGAGCAGCTCGACCTACGAGCAGTACTTC. Translation: CASSESSSSTYEQYF.

In its sample, this clone was seen once. The chain couples TRBV9 to TRBJ1-2; D is unclear. The CDR3 extends over 13 amino acids. In germline, CDR1 is SGDLS, CDR2 YYNGEE. The V gene lost 3 bases and the J gene lost 0 bases, with 6 bases spanning the gap. The CDR3 region is CASSAGANYGYTF. Written as DNA, the CDR3 is TGTGCCAGCAGCGCCGGGGCTAACTATGGCTACACCTTC.

The chain uses TRBV15 and TRBJ1-2; D unclear. Trimming cost V 0 bases and J 1 base, with 18 bases left between them. CDR3 length: 18 residues. In germline, CDR1 is LNHNV, CDR2 YYDKDF (reference sequence). This chain's CDR3 is CATSRDFLGQVDNYGYTF. In DNA, the CDR3 is TGTGCCACCAGCAGAGATTTCTTAGGGCAGGTTGATAACTATGGCTACACCTTC.

This clone was seen only once. The V call is TRBV18, the J call TRBJ2-7; 11 nucleotides agree with TRBD1. The germline V gene encodes CDR1 KGHSH and CDR2 LQKENI. V trimming: 2 bases; J trimming: 3 bases; junction bases outside the gene matches: 3. The CDR3 has 15 amino acids. The CDR3, as DNA: TGTGCCAGCTCACCAGGACAGGGGGCGGTCTACGAGCAGTACTTC. Protein sequence: CASSPGQGAVYEQYF.

CDR3 sequence reads: CAWSTGTGRFF. In DNA form, the CDR3 reads TGTGCCTGGAGTACAGGGACCGGTAGGTTCTTC. V is TRBV30 and J is TRBJ2-1; maybe TRBD1 (6 bases). The V and J ends lost 2 bases and 15 bases respectively, with 14 bases between them. The CDR3 has 11 amino acids. Per the germline V gene, CDR1 is GTSNPN and CDR2 is SVGIG (reference sequence).

In this sample, this clone turned up a few times. This chain uses TRBV7-3 with TRBJ2-3; maybe TRBD2 (6 bases). The V and J ends lost 3 bases and 6 bases respectively, with 16 bases between them. The germline V gene encodes CDR1 SGHTA and CDR2 FQGTGA. This CDR3 comprises 15 residues. The CDR3 is CASSFSGGIVDTQYF. CDR3 sequence (DNA): TGTGCCAGCAGCTTCTCTGGCGGGATAGTGGATACGCAGTATTTT.

V and J are TRBV7-2 and TRBJ1-4; D may be TRBD1 (5 bases). V shed 4 bases and J shed 4 bases, with 13 bases lying between them. This CDR3 region has 15 residues. Germline V gene data show CDR1 as SGHTA and CDR2 as FQGNSA. The CDR3 reads CASSSGWGNNEKLFF. The CDR3 bases are TGTGCCAGCAGCTCCGGCTGGGGGAATAATGAAAAACTGTTTTTT.

In this sample, this clone is medium-sized. This rearrangement joins TRBV7-9 to TRBJ1-2; D is uncertain. This CDR3 comprises 12 residues. Trimming pared 2 bases from V and 4 bases from J, leaving 5 bases between. Germline CDR1 and CDR2: SEHNR and FQNEAQ (reference sequence). CDR3 DNA sequence: TGTGCCAGCAGCTTAATCAGCTATGGCTACACCTTC. This codes for CASSLISYGYTF.

The chain has TRBV2 and TRBJ1-2, with D tentatively TRBD1 (5 bases). The CDR3 is 16 residues long. CDR1 SNHLY and CDR2 FYNNEI come from the germline V gene. V dropped 4 bases and J dropped 2 bases, with 17 bases sitting between them. The CDR3 protein is CASSASLLRGNYGYTF. The DNA for the CDR3 is TGTGCCAGCAGTGCAAGTTTACTTCGGGGGAACTATGGCTACACCTTC.

This chain uses TRBV19 with TRBJ2-1; 7 bases align to TRBD2. The germline V gene has CDR1 LNHDA and CDR2 SQIVND (reference sequence). This CDR3 is built from 17 residues. V dropped 0 bases and J dropped 8; count of bases not matched to a gene: 13. As DNA, the CDR3 is TGTGCCAGTAGTATAGATCGGTCCAGCGGGATGAGAGATGAGCAGTTCTTC. As protein: CASSIDRSSGMRDEQFF.

This chain links TRBV7-2 with TRBJ2-1; either TRBD1 or TRBD2 may supply D (5 bases each). Germline V lookup: CDR1 SGHTA, CDR2 FQGNSA. Trimming removed 4 bases from V and 6 bases from J, with 13 bases in between. There are 14 residues in the CDR3. As DNA, the CDR3 is TGTGCCAGCAGCTCACCGGGACCCCTCAATGAGCAGTTCTTC. The encoded protein is CASSSPGPLNEQFF.